Shown below are 8 T cell receptor beta chains from a single sample sequenced in a study of blood T cell repertoires in COVID-19. The repertoire was sequenced with immunoSEQ multiplex PCR; TCRdb's copy has only in-frame clones and lacks some. Here the sample spans 280,000 or so clones, about 85% being singletons. The sample comprised PBMCs or T cells enriched from blood (not recorded which). The receptors were sampled from a woman between 45 and 65 years old who had recovered from COVID-19.

The chain uses TRBV19 and TRBJ1-2; D is undetermined. Deletions cut 7 bases from V and 6 bases from J, with 18 bases between. Germline V gene lookup returns CDR1 LNHDA and CDR2 SQIVND (reference sequence). The CDR3 sequence is 14 residues long. The CDR3 protein is CASIPRGAEDGYTF. DNA of the CDR3: TGTGCCAGTATCCCCCGGGGTGCAGAGGATGGCTACACCTTC.

The chain couples TRBV18 to TRBJ2-1; D is ambiguous. CDR1 KGHSH and CDR2 LQKENI come from the germline V gene. The CDR3 totals 16 residues. V dropped 3 bases and J dropped 1 base, with 13 bases sitting between them. The chain's CDR3 is CASSPSEATSYNEQFF. The CDR3 DNA is TGTGCCAGCTCACCGAGCGAGGCGACTTCCTACAATGAGCAGTTCTTC. The variable domain in full, completed from reference TRBV18 and TRBJ2-1, reads NAGVMQNPRHLVRRRGQEARLRCSPMKGHSHVYWYRQLPEEGLKFMVYLQKENIIDESGMPKERFSAEFPKEGPSILRIQQVVRGDSAAYFCASSPSEATSYNEQFFGPGTRLTVL.

The chain joins TRBV29-1 to TRBJ2-1; TRBD2 matches 10 bases. Looked up from germline, CDR1 is SQVTM and CDR2 is ANQGSEA. V lost 7 bases to trimming and J lost 12 bases; unmatched junction nucleotides: 12. The CDR3 runs to 13 residues. CDR3 loop: CSDQLAGSGRQFF. CDR3 in DNA: TGCAGCGACCAACTAGCGGGGTCAGGGAGGCAGTTCTTC.

The chain links TRBV28 to TRBJ1-3; unclear D gene. V was cut by 5 bases and J by 0 bases, with 11 bases left in between. Germline V lookup: CDR1 MDHEN, CDR2 SYDVKM. The length of the CDR3 is 15 residues. CDR3 nucleotides: TGTGCCAGCAGTACGCCGATCAGCTCTGGAAACACCATATATTTT. This gives the protein CASSTPISSGNTIYF. The whole variable domain, remainder taken from reference TRBV28 and TRBJ1-3, is DVKVTQSSRYLVKRTGEKVFLECVQDMDHENMFWYRQDPGLGLRLIYFSYDVKMKEKGDIPEGYSVSREKKERFSLILESASTNQTSMYLCASSTPISSGNTIYFGEGSWLTVV.

V usage is TRBV7-2 and J usage is TRBJ2-2; 10 bases are a match to TRBD2. After removal of 6 bases from V and 7 bases from J, the junction contained 5 bases not matched to a gene. Germline V gives CDR1 SGHTA, CDR2 FQGNSA. The CDR3 covers 14 residues. The CDR3 loop is CASSLAGARGELFF. In nucleotides, the CDR3 is TGTGCCAGCAGTCTAGCGGGGGCGCGCGGGGAGCTGTTTTTT.

The chain couples TRBV5-1 to TRBJ1-1; D not certain. The V and J ends lost 4 bases and 1 base respectively, with 11 bases between them. The germline gives CDR1 SGHRS, CDR2 YFSETQ. This CDR3 contains 14 residues. DNA of the CDR3: TGCGCCAGCAGCAGTCAGTCCAGGAACACTGAAGCTTTCTTT. Residues: CASSSQSRNTEAFF.

The chain is built from TRBV7-2 and TRBJ2-7; D is possibly TRBD2 (7 bases). This CDR3 spans 16 amino acids. In germline, CDR1 is SGHTA, CDR2 FQGNSA. The germline V and J ends were trimmed by 6 bases and 1 base, with 19 bases remaining between them. Here the CDR3 reads CASRGGGPGSSYEQYF. CDR3 coding DNA: TGTGCCAGCAGGGGAGGGGGGCCAGGGTCGTCCTACGAGCAGTACTTC. The whole variable domain, filled in from reference TRBV7-2 and TRBJ2-7, reads GAGVSQSPSNKVTEKGKDVELRCDPISGHTALYWYRQSLGQGLEFLIYFQGNSAPDKSGLPSDRFSAERTGGSVSTLTIQRTQQEDSAVYLCASRGGGPGSSYEQYFGPGTRLTVT.

The gene calls are TRBV6-5 and TRBJ2-1; the match to TRBD1 covers 9 bases. Germline CDR1 reads MNHEY; CDR2 reads SVGAGI. The length of the CDR3 is 15 residues. The trim removed 2 bases at V and 4 bases at J, leaving 3 bases unmatched. The CDR3 bases are TGTGCCAGCAGTTACACGGGACAGGGATACAATGAGCAGTTCTTC. Translated, it gives CASSYTGQGYNEQFF.